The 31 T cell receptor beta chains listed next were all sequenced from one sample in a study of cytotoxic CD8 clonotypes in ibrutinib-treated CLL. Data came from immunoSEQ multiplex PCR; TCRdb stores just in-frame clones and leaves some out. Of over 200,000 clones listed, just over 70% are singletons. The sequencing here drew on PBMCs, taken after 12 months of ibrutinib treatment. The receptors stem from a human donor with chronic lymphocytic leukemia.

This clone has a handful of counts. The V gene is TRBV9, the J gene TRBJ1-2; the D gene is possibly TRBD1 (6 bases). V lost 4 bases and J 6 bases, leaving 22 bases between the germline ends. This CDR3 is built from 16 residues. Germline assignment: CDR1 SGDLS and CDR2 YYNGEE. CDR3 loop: CASSPMGLPGDNGYTF. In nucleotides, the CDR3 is TGTGCCAGCAGCCCTATGGGACTCCCAGGGGATAATGGCTACACCTTC.

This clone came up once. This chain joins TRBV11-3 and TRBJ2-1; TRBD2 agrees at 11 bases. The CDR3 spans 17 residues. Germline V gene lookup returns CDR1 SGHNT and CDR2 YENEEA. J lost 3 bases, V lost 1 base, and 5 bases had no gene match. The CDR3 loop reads CASSLGTSGGNYNEQFF. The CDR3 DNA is TGTGCCAGCAGCTTAGGAACTAGCGGGGGAAACTACAATGAGCAGTTCTTC.

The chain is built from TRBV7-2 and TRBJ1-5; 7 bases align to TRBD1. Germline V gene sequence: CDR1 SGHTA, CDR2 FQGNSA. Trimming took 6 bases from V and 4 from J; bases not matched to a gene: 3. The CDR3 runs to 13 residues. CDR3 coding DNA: TGTGCCAGCAGTCGACAGGGAAATCAGCCCCAGCATTTT. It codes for CASSRQGNQPQHF.

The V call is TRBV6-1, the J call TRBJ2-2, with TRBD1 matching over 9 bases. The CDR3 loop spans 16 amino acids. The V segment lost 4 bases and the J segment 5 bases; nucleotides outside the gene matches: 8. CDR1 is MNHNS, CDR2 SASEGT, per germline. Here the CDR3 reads CASSGTGQGRTGELFF. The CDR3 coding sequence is TGTGCCAGCAGTGGGACGGGACAGGGTAGGACCGGGGAGCTGTTTTTT.

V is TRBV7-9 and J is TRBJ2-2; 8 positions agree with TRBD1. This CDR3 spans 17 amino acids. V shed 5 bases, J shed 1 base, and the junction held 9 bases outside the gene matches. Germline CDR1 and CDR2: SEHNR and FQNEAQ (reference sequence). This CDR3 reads CASSPRAGTGNTGELFF. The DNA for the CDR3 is TGTGCCAGCAGCCCCCGGGCCGGGACAGGGAACACCGGGGAGCTGTTTTTT.

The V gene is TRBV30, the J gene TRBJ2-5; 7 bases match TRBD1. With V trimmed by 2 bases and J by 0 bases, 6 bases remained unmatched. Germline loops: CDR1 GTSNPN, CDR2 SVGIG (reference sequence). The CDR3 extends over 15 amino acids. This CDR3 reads CAWSKVDRNQETQYF. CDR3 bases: TGTGCCTGGAGTAAGGTGGACAGGAACCAAGAGACCCAGTACTTC. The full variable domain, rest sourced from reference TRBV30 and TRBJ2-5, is SQTIHQWPATLVQPVGSPLSLECTVEGTSNPNLYWYRQAAGRGLQLLFYSVGIGQISSEVPQNLSASRPQDRQFILSSKKLLLSDSGFYLCAWSKVDRNQETQYFGPGTRLLVL.

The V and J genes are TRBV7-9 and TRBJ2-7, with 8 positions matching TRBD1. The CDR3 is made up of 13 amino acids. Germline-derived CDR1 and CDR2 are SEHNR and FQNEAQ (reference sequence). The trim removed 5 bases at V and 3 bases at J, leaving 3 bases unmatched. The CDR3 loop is CASSLGTGYEQYF. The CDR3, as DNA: TGTGCCAGCAGCCTGGGGACAGGCTACGAGCAGTACTTC.

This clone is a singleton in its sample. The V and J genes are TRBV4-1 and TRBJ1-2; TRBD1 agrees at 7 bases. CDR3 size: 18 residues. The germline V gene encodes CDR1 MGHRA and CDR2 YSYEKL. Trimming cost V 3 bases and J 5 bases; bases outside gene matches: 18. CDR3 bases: TGCGCCAGCAGCCACCTTCAGTTTGGACAGGTGGACTTTTATGGCTACACCTTC. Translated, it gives CASSHLQFGQVDFYGYTF.

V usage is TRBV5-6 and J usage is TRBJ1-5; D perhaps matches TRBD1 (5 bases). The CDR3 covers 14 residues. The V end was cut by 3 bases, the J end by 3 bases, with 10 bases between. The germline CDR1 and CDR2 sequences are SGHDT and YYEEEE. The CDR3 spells CASSYQGLNQPQHF. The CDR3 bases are TGTGCCAGCAGCTATCAGGGACTCAATCAGCCCCAGCATTTT.

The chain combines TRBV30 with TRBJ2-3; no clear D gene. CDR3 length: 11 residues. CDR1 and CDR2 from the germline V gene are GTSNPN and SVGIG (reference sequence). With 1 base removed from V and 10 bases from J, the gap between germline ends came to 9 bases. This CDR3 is CAWSGKGPQYF. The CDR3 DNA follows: TGTGCCTGGAGTGGAAAAGGACCGCAGTATTTT.

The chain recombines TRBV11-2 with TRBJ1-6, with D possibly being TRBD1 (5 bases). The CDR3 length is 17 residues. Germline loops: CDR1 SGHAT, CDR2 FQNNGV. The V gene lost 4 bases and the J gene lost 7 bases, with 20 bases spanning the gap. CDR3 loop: CASSSPGAGTVNSPLHF. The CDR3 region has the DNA TGTGCCAGCAGCTCCCCTGGGGCGGGAACGGTGAATTCACCCCTCCACTTT.

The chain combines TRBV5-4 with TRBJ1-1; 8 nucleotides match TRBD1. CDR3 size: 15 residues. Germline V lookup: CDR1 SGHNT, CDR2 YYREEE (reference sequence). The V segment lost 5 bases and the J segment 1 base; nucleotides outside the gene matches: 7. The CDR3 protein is CASRVLGQANTEAFF. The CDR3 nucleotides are TGTGCCAGCAGGGTCCTGGGACAGGCGAACACTGAAGCTTTCTTT.

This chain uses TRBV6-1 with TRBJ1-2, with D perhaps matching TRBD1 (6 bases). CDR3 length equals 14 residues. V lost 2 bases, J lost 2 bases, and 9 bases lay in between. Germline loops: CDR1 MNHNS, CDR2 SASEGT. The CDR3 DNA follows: TGTGCCAGCAGTGAAAACACAGGGAACTATGGCTACACCTTC. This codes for CASSENTGNYGYTF.

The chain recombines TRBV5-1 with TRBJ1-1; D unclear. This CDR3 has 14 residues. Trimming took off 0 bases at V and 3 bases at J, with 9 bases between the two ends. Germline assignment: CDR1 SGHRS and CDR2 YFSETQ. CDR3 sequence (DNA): TGCGCCAGCAGCTTGGAGGGAAGGGACACTGAAGCTTTCTTT. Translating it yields CASSLEGRDTEAFF. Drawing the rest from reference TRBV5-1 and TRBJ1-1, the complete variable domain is KAGVTQTPRYLIKTRGQQVTLSCSPISGHRSVSWYQQTPGQGLQFLFEYFSETQRNKGNFPGRFSGRQFSNSRSEMNVSTLELGDSALYLCASSLEGRDTEAFFGQGTRLTVV.

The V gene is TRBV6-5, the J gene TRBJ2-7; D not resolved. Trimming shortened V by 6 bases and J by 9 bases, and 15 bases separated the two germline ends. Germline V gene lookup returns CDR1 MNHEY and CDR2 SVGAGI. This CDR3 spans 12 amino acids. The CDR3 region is CASSRGETGQYF. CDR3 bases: TGTGCCAGCAGCCGCGGTGAGACGGGGCAGTACTTC.

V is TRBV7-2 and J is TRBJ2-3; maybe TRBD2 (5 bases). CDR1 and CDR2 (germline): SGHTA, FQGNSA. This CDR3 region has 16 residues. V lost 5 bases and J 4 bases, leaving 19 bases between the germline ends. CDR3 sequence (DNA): TGTGCCAGCAGCCCTAGGCATCAGCGGAGATCAGATACGCAGTATTTT. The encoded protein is CASSPRHQRRSDTQYF.

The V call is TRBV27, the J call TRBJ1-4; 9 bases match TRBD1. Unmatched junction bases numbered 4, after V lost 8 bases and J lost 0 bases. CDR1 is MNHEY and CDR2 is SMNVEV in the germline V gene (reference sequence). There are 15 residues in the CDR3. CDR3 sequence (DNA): TGTGCCAGCCGGGACAGGGAGGCAACTAATGAAAAACTGTTTTTT. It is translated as CASRDREATNEKLFF. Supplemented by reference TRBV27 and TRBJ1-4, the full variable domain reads EAQVTQNPRYLITVTGKKLTVTCSQNMNHEYMSWYRQDPGLGLRQIYYSMNVEVTDKGDVPEGYKVSRKEKRNFPLILESPSPNQTSLYFCASRDREATNEKLFFGSGTQLSVL.

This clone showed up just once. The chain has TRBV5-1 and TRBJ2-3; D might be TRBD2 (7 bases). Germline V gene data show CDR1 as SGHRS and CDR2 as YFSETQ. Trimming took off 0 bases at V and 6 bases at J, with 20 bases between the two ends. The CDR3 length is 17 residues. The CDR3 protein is CASSLVWRGTIRDTQYF. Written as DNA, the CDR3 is TGCGCCAGCAGCTTGGTTTGGCGGGGGACAATCAGGGATACGCAGTATTTT. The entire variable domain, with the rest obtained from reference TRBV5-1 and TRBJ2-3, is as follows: KAGVTQTPRYLIKTRGQQVTLSCSPISGHRSVSWYQQTPGQGLQFLFEYFSETQRNKGNFPGRFSGRQFSNSRSEMNVSTLELGDSALYLCASSLVWRGTIRDTQYFGPGTRLTVL.

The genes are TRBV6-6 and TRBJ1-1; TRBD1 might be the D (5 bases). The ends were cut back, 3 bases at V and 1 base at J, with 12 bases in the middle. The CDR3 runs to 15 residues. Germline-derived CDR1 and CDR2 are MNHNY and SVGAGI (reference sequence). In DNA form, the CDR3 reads TGTGCCAGCAGTTATTCGGACACGCCGAACACTGAAGCTTTCTTT. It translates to CASSYSDTPNTEAFF.

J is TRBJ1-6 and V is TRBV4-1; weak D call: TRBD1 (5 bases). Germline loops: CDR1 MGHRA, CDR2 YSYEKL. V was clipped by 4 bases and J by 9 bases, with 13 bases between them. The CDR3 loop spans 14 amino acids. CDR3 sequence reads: CASSLVGVVSPLHF. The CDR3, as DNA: TGCGCCAGCAGCCTCGTGGGGGTAGTTTCACCCCTCCACTTT.

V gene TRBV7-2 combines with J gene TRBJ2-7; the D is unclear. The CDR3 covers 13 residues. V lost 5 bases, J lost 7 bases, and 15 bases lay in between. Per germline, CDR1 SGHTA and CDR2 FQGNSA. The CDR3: CASSPYKNDEQYF. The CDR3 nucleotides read TGTGCCAGCAGCCCCTACAAGAATGATGAGCAGTACTTC.

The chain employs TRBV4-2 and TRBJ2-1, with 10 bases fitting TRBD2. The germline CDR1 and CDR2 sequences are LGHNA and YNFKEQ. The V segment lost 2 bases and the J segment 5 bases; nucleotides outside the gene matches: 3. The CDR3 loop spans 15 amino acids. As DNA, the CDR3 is TGTGCCAGCAGCCAAACTAGCGGGAAGCACAATGAGCAGTTCTTC. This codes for CASSQTSGKHNEQFF.

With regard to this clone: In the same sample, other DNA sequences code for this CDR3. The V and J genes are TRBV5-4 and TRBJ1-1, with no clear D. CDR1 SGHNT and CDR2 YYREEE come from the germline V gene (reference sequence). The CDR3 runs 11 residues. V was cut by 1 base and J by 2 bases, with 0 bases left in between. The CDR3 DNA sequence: TGTGCCAGCAGCTTGAACACTGAAGCTTTCTTT. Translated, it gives CASSLNTEAFF.

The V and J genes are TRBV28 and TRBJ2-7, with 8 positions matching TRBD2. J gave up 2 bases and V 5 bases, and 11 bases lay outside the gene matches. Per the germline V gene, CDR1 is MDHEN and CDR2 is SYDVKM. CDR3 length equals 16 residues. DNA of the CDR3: TGTGCCAGCAGTCCAGGGACTAGGATCAGTCCCTACGAGCAGTACTTC. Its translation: CASSPGTRISPYEQYF.

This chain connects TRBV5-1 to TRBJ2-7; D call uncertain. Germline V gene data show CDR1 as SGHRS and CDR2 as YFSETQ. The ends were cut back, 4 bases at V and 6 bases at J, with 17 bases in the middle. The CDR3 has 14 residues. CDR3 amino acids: CASSKESRYPEQYF. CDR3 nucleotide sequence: TGCGCCAGCAGCAAGGAGAGCAGGTACCCCGAGCAGTACTTC.

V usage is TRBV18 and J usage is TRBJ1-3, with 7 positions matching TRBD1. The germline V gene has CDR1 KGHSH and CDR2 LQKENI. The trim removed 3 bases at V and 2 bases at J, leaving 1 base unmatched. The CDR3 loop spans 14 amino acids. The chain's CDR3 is CASSPDRAGNTIYF. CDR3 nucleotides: TGTGCCAGCTCACCCGACAGGGCTGGAAACACCATATATTTT.

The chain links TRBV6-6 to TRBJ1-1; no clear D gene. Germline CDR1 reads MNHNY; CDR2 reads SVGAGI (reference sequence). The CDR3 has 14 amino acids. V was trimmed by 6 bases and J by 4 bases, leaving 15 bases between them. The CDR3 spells CASRSGPGGTEAFF. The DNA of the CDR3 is TGTGCCAGCAGGTCGGGCCCCGGTGGCACTGAAGCTTTCTTT.

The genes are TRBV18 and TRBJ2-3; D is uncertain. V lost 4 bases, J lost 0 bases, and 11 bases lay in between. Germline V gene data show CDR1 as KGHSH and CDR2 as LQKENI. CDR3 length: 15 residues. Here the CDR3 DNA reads TGTGCCAGCTCACTAAGTTTCTCTAGCACAGATACGCAGTATTTT. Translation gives CASSLSFSSTDTQYF.

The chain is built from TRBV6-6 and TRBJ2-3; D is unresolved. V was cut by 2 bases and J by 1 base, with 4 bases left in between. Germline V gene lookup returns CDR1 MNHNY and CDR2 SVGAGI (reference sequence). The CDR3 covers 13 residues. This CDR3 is CASSYVGTDTQYF. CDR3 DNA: TGTGCCAGCAGTTACGTCGGCACAGATACGCAGTATTTT.

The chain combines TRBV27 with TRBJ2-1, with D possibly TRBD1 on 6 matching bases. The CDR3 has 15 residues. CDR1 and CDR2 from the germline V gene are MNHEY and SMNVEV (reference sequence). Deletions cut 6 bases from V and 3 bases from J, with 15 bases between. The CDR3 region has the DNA TGTGCCAGCAGGATACAGGGCCTGGGCTACAATGAGCAGTTCTTC. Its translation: CASRIQGLGYNEQFF.

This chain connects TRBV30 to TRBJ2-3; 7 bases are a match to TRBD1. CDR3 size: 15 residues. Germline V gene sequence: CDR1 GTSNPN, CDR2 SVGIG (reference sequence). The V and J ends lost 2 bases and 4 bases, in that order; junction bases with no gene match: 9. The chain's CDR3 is CAWSPRQGLADTQYF. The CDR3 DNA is TGTGCCTGGAGTCCCCGACAGGGTTTAGCAGATACGCAGTATTTT.